These 2 T cell receptor beta chains were sequenced from one sample in a study of metastatic and nonmetastatic thyroid tumors. From the PCR reads, TCRdb re-called clones with MiXCR. This sample has about 38,000 clones, with about 25% found just once. No treatment of any kind had been given to any patient before thyroid surgery. Sequenced material: blood. The origin of the receptors is a female donor with papillary thyroid cancer or a benign thyroid nodule (not recorded which). Some clones in this sample may be carry-over from other donors' samples.

This chain uses TRBV20-1 with TRBJ2-7, with 8 bases fitting TRBD1. Losses at the gene ends were 0 bases for V and 3 bases for J; bases not matched to a gene: 10. Germline values: CDR1 DFQATT, CDR2 SNEGSKA (reference sequence). This CDR3 region has 16 residues. The CDR3 coding sequence is TGCAGTGCTAGAGACGCAGGGACAGGAGGGGACTACGAGCAGTACTTC. It yields the protein CSARDAGTGGDYEQYF.

This clone was seen a few times. Sequence at one end of the junction differs from germline and may be a read error. The chain joins TRBV28 to TRBJ1-1; D is uncertain. The germline V gene has CDR1 MDHEN and CDR2 SYDVKM. The CDR3 has 14 amino acids. CDR3 residues: CASSILTVLGEAFF. The CDR3 DNA sequence: TGTGCCAGCAGTATCCTGACGGTGTTAGGTGAAGCTTTCTTC.